Following are 13 T cell receptor beta chains from one sample sequenced in a study of shared clonotypes between healthy human individuals. Using immunoSEQ multiplex PCR, the repertoire was profiled, and TCRdb retains in-frame clones only, with some absent. The data contain about a million clones, around 77% of them singletons. The sequenced sample consisted of memory CD4+ T cells from PBMCs. Stated subset: CD45RA-negative fraction. These receptors were collected from a man between 18 and 35 years old in good health. Some clones in this sample may be carry-over from other donors' samples.

The rearrangement joins TRBV28 to TRBJ2-7; D ambiguous. Between the trimmed V and J ends, which lost 3 bases and 4 bases, there was a span of 13 bases. Per germline, CDR1 MDHEN and CDR2 SYDVKM. This CDR3 contains 14 residues. This CDR3 reads CASSFKGRFYEQYF. In nucleotides, the CDR3 is TGTGCCAGCAGTTTTAAGGGCAGATTTTACGAGCAGTACTTC.

The chain uses TRBV7-8 and TRBJ2-7; 10 bases line up with TRBD2. The CDR3 runs to 15 residues. V lost 5 bases to trimming and J lost 3 bases; unmatched junction nucleotides: 7. CDR1 SGHVS and CDR2 FQNEAQ come from the germline V gene. DNA for the CDR3: TGTGCCAGCAGCCTTACTAGCGGGGCTAGCTACGAGCAGTACTTC. Its translation: CASSLTSGASYEQYF.

V and J are TRBV28 and TRBJ1-5; D is unclear. Per the germline V gene, CDR1 is MDHEN and CDR2 is SYDVKM. The CDR3 covers 14 residues. Deletions cut 2 bases from V and 4 bases from J, with 9 bases between. The CDR3 DNA follows: TGTGCCAGCAGTTTAGAGGTACGTAATCAGCCCCAGCATTTT. Translation gives CASSLEVRNQPQHF.

In its sample, this clone was seen once. The chain links TRBV6-5 to TRBJ2-5; D gene unclear. CDR3 size: 11 residues. Between the trimmed V and J ends, which lost 0 bases and 5 bases, there was a span of 1 base. From germline, CDR1 is MNHEY and CDR2 SVGAGI. The CDR3 DNA reads TGTGCCAGCAGTTACTCGGAGACCCAGTACTTC. Translating it yields CASSYSETQYF.

The chain has TRBV7-3 and TRBJ2-7, with D possibly being TRBD1 (6 bases). The ends were cut back, 2 bases at V and 5 bases at J, with 10 bases in the middle. The germline gives CDR1 SGHTA, CDR2 FQGTGA. This CDR3 contains 13 residues. The chain's CDR3 is CASSLSRDNEQYF. CDR3 coding DNA: TGTGCCAGCAGCTTATCCAGGGACAACGAGCAGTACTTC.

The chain links TRBV2 to TRBJ2-2; 9 bases align to TRBD2. CDR3 length equals 17 residues. The germline gives CDR1 SNHLY, CDR2 FYNNEI. V lost 4 bases, J lost 6 bases, and 12 bases stayed unmatched. The CDR3 bases are TGTGCCAGCAGTGGAGGGACGGCGGGAGGGCCCGCCGGGGAGCTGTTTTTT. Its translation: CASSGGTAGGPAGELFF.

The chain is built from TRBV5-6 and TRBJ2-5; 7 nucleotides agree with TRBD1. Losses at the gene ends were 0 bases for V and 4 bases for J; bases not matched to a gene: 6. This CDR3 region has 15 residues. Germline CDR1 SGHDT, CDR2 YYEEEE. In DNA, the CDR3 is TGTGCCAGCAGCTTGGTACAGGGGAGTGTAGAGACCCAGTACTTC. Translating gives CASSLVQGSVETQYF.

This sequence joins TRBV2 and TRBJ2-1; 9 bases map to TRBD1. From germline, CDR1 is SNHLY and CDR2 FYNNEI. V lost 4 bases to trimming and J lost 8 bases; unmatched junction nucleotides: 6. This CDR3 comprises 14 residues. CDR3 residues: CASSGGQGYHEQFF. In nucleotides, the CDR3 is TGTGCCAGCAGTGGTGGACAGGGGTATCATGAGCAGTTCTTC.

This clone has just one count. The chain recombines TRBV14 with TRBJ1-2; TRBD1 agrees at 12 bases. CDR1 SGHDN and CDR2 FVKESK come from the germline V gene. J gave up 7 bases and V 4 bases, and 10 bases lay outside the gene matches. The CDR3 is made up of 16 amino acids. The DNA for the CDR3 is TGTGCCAGCAGCCCCCCGGGGACAGGGGGCCTTCGTGGCTACACCTTC. Protein sequence: CASSPPGTGGLRGYTF.

This clone showed up just once. This chain links TRBV30 with TRBJ1-2, with D unresolved. The germline V and J ends were trimmed by 0 bases and 4 bases, with 9 bases remaining between them. The length of the CDR3 is 13 residues. From germline, CDR1 is GTSNPN and CDR2 SVGIG (reference sequence). The CDR3 here is CAWSVSLAYGYTF. As DNA, the CDR3 is TGTGCCTGGAGTGTATCTCTCGCCTATGGCTACACCTTC. Full variable domain (outside the CDR3, taken from reference TRBV30 and TRBJ1-2): SQTIHQWPATLVQPVGSPLSLECTVEGTSNPNLYWYRQAAGRGLQLLFYSVGIGQISSEVPQNLSASRPQDRQFILSSKKLLLSDSGFYLCAWSVSLAYGYTFGSGTRLTVV.

This CDR3 reads CASSFRRGTQNNEQFF. Written as DNA, the CDR3 is TGTGCCAGCAGCTTCCGGAGGGGGACGCAGAACAATGAGCAGTTCTTC. The chain recombines TRBV5-4 with TRBJ2-1; either TRBD1 or TRBD2 may supply D (6 bases each). CDR1 is SGHNT, CDR2 YYREEE, per germline (reference sequence). This CDR3 spans 16 amino acids. With 2 bases removed from V and 5 bases from J, the gap between germline ends came to 17 bases. Together with reference TRBV5-4 and TRBJ2-1, the CDR3 gives the full variable domain: ETGVTQSPTHLIKTRGQQVTLRCSSQSGHNTVSWYQQALGQGPQFIFQYYREEENGRGNFPPRFSGLQFPNYSSELNVNALELDDSALYLCASSFRRGTQNNEQFFGPGTRLTVL.

V is TRBV6-1 and J is TRBJ2-7; no clear D. The CDR3 is made up of 14 amino acids. Germline V gene data show CDR1 as MNHNS and CDR2 as SASEGT. The V gene lost 1 base and the J gene lost 3 bases, with 10 bases spanning the gap. The CDR3 is CASSEGPVIYEQYF. The CDR3 coding sequence is TGTGCCAGCAGTGAAGGCCCCGTGATCTACGAGCAGTACTTC.

V is TRBV28 and J is TRBJ2-5; 12 nucleotides agree with TRBD1. J lost 4 bases, V lost 3 bases, and 9 bases had no gene match. Germline CDR1 is MDHEN and CDR2 is SYDVKM. This CDR3 is 17 amino acids long. DNA of the CDR3: TGTGCCAGCAGTTTGAAGGGACAGGGGGCCGTGCGAGAGACCCAGTACTTC. It specifies CASSLKGQGAVRETQYF.